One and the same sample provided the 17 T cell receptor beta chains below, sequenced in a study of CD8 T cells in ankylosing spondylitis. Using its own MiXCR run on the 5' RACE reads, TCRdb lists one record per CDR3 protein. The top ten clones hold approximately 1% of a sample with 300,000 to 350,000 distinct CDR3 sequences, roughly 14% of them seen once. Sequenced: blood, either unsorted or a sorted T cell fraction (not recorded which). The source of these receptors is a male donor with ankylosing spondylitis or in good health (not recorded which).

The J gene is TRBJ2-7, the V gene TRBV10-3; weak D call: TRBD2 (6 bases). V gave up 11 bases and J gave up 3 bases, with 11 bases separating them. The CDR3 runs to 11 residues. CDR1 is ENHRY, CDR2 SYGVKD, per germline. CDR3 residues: CASGTFYEQYF. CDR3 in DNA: TGTGCCTCCGGGACTTTCTACGAGCAGTACTTC.

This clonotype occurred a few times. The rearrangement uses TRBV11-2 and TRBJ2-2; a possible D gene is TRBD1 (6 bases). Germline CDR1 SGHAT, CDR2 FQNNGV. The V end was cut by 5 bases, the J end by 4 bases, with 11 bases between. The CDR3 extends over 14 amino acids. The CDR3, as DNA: TGTGCCAGCAGCCCTGACAGGAGCACCGGGGAGCTGTTTTTT. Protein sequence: CASSPDRSTGELFF.

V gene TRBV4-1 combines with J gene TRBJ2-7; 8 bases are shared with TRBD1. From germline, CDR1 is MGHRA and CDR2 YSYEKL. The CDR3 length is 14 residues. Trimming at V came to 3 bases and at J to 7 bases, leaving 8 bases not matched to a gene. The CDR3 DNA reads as TGCGCCAGCAGCCAGAGGACGGACAGGGCGGAGCAGTACTTC. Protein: CASSQRTDRAEQYF.

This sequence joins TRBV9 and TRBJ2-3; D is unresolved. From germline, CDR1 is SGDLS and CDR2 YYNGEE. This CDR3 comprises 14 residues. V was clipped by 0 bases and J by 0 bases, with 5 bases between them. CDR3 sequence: CASSVDRSTDTQYF. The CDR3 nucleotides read TGTGCCAGCAGCGTAGATAGGAGCACAGATACGCAGTATTTT. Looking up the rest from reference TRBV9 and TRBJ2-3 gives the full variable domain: DSGVTQTPKHLITATGQRVTLRCSPRSGDLSVYWYQQSLDQGLQFLIQYYNGEERAKGNILERFSAQQFPDLHSELNLSSLELGDSALYFCASSVDRSTDTQYFGPGTRLTVL.

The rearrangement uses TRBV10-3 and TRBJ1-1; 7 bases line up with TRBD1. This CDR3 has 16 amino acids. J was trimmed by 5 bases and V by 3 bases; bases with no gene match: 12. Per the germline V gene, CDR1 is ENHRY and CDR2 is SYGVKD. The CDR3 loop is CAISDPPTGVGTEAFF. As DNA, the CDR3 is TGTGCCATCAGTGACCCCCCCACAGGGGTCGGAACTGAAGCTTTCTTT.

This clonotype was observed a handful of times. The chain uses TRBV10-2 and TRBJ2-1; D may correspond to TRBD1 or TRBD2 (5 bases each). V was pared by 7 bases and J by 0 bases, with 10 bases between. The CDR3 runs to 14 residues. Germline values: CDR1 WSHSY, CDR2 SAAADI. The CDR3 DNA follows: TGCGCCAGCATAGCAGGGAGCTCCTACAATGAGCAGTTCTTC. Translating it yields CASIAGSSYNEQFF.

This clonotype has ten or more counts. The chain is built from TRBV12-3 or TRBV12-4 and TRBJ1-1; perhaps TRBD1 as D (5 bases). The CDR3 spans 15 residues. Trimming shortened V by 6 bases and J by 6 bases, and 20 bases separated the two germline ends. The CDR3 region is CASRPSGLQGAEAFF. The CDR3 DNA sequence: TGTGCCAGCAGACCTTCGGGACTGCAGGGCGCTGAAGCTTTCTTT.

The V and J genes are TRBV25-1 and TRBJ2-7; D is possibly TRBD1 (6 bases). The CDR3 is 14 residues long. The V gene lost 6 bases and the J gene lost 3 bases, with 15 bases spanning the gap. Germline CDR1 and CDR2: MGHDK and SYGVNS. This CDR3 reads CASSEQGVGYEQYF. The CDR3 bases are TGTGCCAGCAGCGAACAGGGAGTGGGCTACGAGCAGTACTTC.

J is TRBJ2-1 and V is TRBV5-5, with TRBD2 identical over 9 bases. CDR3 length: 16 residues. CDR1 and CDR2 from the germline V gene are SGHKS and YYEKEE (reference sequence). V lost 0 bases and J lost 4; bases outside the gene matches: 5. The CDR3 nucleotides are TGTGCCAGCAGCTTGGGCGGGAGGGCCTTTTACAATGAGCAGTTCTTC. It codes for CASSLGGRAFYNEQFF.

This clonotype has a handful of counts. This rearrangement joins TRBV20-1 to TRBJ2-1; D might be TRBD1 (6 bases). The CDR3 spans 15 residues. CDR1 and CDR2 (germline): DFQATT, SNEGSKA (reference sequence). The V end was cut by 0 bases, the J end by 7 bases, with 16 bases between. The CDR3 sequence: CSARERGTPGNEQFF. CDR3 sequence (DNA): TGCAGTGCTAGAGAGAGGGGGACCCCTGGAAATGAGCAGTTCTTC.

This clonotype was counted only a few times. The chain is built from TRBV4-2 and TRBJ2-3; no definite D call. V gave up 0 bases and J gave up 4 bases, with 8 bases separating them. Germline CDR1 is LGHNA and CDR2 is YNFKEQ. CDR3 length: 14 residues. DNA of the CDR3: TGTGCCAGCAGCCAAGATAGGGCTTCAGATACGCAGTATTTT. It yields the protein CASSQDRASDTQYF.

The CDR3 DNA reads TGCAGTGCTAGAGGACAGGCCTCTAACTATGGCTACACCTTC. This codes for CSARGQASNYGYTF. The V call is TRBV20-1, the J call TRBJ1-2; D possibly corresponds to TRBD1 (6 bases). Germline loops: CDR1 DFQATT, CDR2 SNEGSKA (reference sequence). The CDR3 consists of 14 residues. V lost 1 base to trimming and J lost 0 bases, with 9 bases between them.

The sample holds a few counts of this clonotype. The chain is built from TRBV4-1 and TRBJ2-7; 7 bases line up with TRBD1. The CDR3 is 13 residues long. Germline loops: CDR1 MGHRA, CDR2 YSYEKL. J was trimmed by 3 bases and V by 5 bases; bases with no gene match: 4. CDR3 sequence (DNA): TGCGCCAGCAGCGGACAGGACCTCTACGAGCAGTACTTC. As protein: CASSGQDLYEQYF.

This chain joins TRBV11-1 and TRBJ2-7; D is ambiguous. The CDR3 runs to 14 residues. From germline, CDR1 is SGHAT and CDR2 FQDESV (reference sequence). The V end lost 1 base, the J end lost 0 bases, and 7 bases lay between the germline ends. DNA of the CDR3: TGTGCCAGCAGCTTAGACCCGAGCTCCTACGAGCAGTACTTC. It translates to CASSLDPSSYEQYF. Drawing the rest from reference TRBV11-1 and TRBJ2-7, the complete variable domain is EAEVAQSPRYKITEKSQAVAFWCDPISGHATLYWYRQILGQGPELLVQFQDESVVDDSQLPKDRFSAERLKGVDSTLKIQPAELGDSAMYLCASSLDPSSYEQYFGPGTRLTVT.

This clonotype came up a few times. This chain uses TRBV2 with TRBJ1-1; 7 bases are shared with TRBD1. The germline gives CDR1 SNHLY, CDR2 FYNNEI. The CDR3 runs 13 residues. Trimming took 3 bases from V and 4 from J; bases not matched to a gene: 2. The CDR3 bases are TGTGCCAGCAGTGACCAGGGGGGCACTGAAGCTTTCTTT. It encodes CASSDQGGTEAFF.

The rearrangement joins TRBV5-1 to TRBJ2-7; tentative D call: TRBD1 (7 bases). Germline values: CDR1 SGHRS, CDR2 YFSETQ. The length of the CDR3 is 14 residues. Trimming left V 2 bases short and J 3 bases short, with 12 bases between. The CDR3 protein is CASSFRGAGYEQYF. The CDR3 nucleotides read TGCGCCAGCAGCTTCAGGGGGGCCGGCTACGAGCAGTACTTC.

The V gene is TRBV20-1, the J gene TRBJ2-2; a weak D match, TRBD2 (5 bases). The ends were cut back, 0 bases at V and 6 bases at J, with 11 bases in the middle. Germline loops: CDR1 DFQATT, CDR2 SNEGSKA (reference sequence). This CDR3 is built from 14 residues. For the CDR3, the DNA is TGCAGTGCTAGAGATCCTACTAGATCCGGGGAGCTGTTTTTT. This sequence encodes CSARDPTRSGELFF.